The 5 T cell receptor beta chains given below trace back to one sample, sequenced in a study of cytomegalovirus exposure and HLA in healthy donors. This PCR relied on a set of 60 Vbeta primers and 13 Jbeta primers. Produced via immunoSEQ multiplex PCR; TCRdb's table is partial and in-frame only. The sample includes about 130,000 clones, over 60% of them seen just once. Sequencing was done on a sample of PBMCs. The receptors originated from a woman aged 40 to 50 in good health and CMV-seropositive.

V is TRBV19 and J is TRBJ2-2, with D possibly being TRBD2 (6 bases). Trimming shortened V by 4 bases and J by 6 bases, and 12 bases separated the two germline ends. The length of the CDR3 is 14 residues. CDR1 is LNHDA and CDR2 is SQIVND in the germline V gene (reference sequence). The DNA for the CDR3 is TGTGCCAGTAGTACCCCAAGGAGGGCCGGGGAGCTGTTTTTT. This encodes CASSTPRRAGELFF.

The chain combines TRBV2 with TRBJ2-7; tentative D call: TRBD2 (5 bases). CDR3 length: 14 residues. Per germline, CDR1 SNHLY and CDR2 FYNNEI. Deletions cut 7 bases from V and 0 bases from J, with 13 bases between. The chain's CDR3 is CASNSEGSSYEQYF. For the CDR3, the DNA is TGTGCCAGCAATAGTGAGGGAAGCTCCTACGAGCAGTACTTC.

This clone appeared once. The CDR3 region is CSFSGQGAEAFF. In nucleotides, the CDR3 is TGCAGCTTTTCCGGTCAGGGTGCTGAAGCTTTCTTT. This chain joins TRBV29-1 and TRBJ1-1, with a tentative D call TRBD1 (5 bases). The germline V gene has CDR1 SQVTM and CDR2 ANQGSEA. The CDR3 has 12 residues. Trimming took 8 bases from V and 6 from J, leaving 16 bases between them.

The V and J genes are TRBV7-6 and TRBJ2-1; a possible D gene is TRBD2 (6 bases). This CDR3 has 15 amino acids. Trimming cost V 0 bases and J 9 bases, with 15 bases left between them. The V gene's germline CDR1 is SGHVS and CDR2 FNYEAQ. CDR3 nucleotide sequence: TGTGCCAGCAGCTTAGCGGGGAGGAAGTCAGGTGAGCAGTTCTTC. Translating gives CASSLAGRKSGEQFF.

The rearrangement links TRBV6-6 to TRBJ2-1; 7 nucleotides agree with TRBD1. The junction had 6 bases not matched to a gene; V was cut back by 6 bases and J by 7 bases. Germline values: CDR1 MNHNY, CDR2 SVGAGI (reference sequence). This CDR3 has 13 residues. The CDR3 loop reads CASRQGSQNEQFF. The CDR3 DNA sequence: TGTGCCAGCAGACAGGGGAGCCAAAATGAGCAGTTCTTC.